These 3 T cell receptor beta chains were sequenced from one sample in a study of T cells in narcolepsy (dated by TCRdb to 2016 to 2019). The method behind the library was the immunoSEQ multiplex PCR assay. The clones in this table, taken by TCRdb from immuneACCESS, are in-frame only. Not every clone is retained; where verified, under half of the shortfall comes from an unresolved V gene, and the cause of the rest is unknown. Within this sample are 25,000 to 35,000 clones, with 70% to 80% of them counted one time only. Around 7.2% of the sample goes to the ten largest clones. Sequencing was carried out using memory (CD45RA-) CD4+ T cells from blood. The cell subset or site label, read with the paper, signifies: memory T cells sorted ex vivo from peripheral blood. These receptors were obtained from a human donor in good health.

This chain joins TRBV9 and TRBJ2-1, with a tentative D call TRBD2 (6 bases). V dropped 0 bases and J dropped 1 base, with 11 bases sitting between them. The CDR3 loop spans 16 amino acids. The germline V gene has CDR1 SGDLS and CDR2 YYNGEE. Here the CDR3 reads CASSVGPGTSYNEQFF. DNA of the CDR3: TGTGCCAGCAGCGTAGGCCCCGGGACTTCCTACAATGAGCAGTTCTTC.

Sample share makes this clone medium-sized. This chain connects TRBV28 to TRBJ2-7; the match to TRBD1 covers 9 bases. Germline CDR1 MDHEN, CDR2 SYDVKM. The V gene end was trimmed by 6 bases and the J gene end by 7 bases; junction bases not matched to a gene: 7. The length of the CDR3 is 13 residues. The CDR3 here is CASRRDRVREQYF. In DNA form, the CDR3 reads TGTGCCAGCAGGCGGGACAGGGTGCGTGAGCAGTACTTC.

CDR3 sequence (DNA): TGTGCCAGCAGCGCCCTGACAGGGGCCTACGAGCAGTACTTC. This translates into CASSALTGAYEQYF. The rearrangement links TRBV11-2 to TRBJ2-7; 8 nucleotides align to TRBD1. Germline V CDR1 and CDR2: SGHAT, FQNNGV. This CDR3 is built from 14 residues. Germline trimming cut 5 bases from V and 2 bases from J; bases unmatched to any gene: 5. The variable domain in full, with the rest retrieved from reference TRBV11-2 and TRBJ2-7, is EAGVAQSPRYKIIEKRQSVAFWCNPISGHATLYWYQQILGQGPKLLIQFQNNGVVDDSQLPKDRFSAERLKGVDSTLKIQPAKLEDSAVYLCASSALTGAYEQYFGPGTRLTVT.